This T cell receptor (beta chain) was sequenced in a study of cytomegalovirus exposure and HLA in healthy donors (TCRdb year 2017). Concerning the study at large: According to an earlier analysis of 550 to 750 of the donors, 150 million to 200 million T cells yielded 100 million or so unique TCR beta sequences and less than 300 Gb of sequence data. Among around 400 genotyped donors of the cohort, an average of roughly 230,000 unique TCR beta nucleotide sequences was sequenced per donor, of which 15% to 20% were non-productive. In the later analysis, no new phenotypic data were used to find candidate immune exposures; instead, reliance was placed on TCR beta sequences and their occurrence across donors. Both class I and class II loci were covered by HLA typing, at four-digit resolution. In addition to the first cohort of around 670 subjects, a separate validation cohort of under 150 different subjects was used. Donor age, sex, ethnicity and CMV serostatus were compiled together with the repertoire data. An earlier analysis of approximately 580 of the donors used high-throughput TCR beta sequencing to judge whether each TCR beta V gene segment behaved as functional or pseudogenic. Of the roughly 400 genotyped donors, less than 90% were placed in the genetic ancestry cluster associated with self-reported Caucasian donors. Every repertoire in the discovery cohort had been generated on one and the same sequencing platform. The study combined high-throughput TCR immunosequencing, statistical association of individual TCRs with disease status, and machine learning to predict cytomegalovirus infection status. The T cell repertoires of around 670 subjects were profiled by immunosequencing and related to cytomegalovirus serostatus. The study aimed to test whether cataloging public T cell receptors could reveal signatures of past pathogen exposure. A later analysis re-analyzed previously published TCR beta repertoires from 650 to 800 donors and added high-resolution HLA genotyping to study TCR occurrence patterns. An early release that covered some 640 HLA-typed donors contained 250 to 350 gigabases of sequencing data and roughly 84 million unique TCR sequences. A later genetic analysis took genome-wide SNP genotypes for about 65% of the 666 donors and used that subset as a discovery cohort. Four or five DR-DQ haplotypes were handled as single units for association and clustering, since linkage in the cohort was strong. The number of typed donors differed by locus: 629-630 for A, B, C, DRB1 and DQB1; some 500 for DQA1; some 590 for DPA1; and about 450 for DPB1.

Of note for this clone: The clone's antigen remains unknown. No base quality information exists; no much larger clone differs at one position.

Via the germline V gene, CDR1 is MDHEN and CDR2 SYDVKM. The CDR3, from cysteine to phenylalanine, totals 14 residues. The retained sequence is limited to the CDR3, 42 bases, with the frame set at the first base. V is clipped by 7 bases and J by 5 bases, and the sequence between their germline boundaries is 15 bases long. Receptor libraries were prepared by the immunoSEQ multiplex PCR assay. For the multiplex PCR, a mixture combining 60 forward primers for TCR Vbeta segments and 13 reverse primers for TCR Jbeta segments was used. A multiplex PCR assay on genomic DNA amplified the CDR3 region of rearranged TCR beta genes. The amplified TCR beta libraries were sequenced on the Illumina HiSeq System as 87-base-pair reads. In the paper's pipeline: A later analysis counted tens of millions of unique TCR beta chains across the 666 repertoires, and roughly 9.9 million of these chains were shared by at least two donors. Raw reads were error-corrected and collapsed into unique sequences with a nearest-neighbor algorithm that merged closely related sequences to remove PCR and sequencing errors. CDR3 sequences were aligned to IMGT reference sequences to assign V, D and J gene segments. For a sequence to be retained, at least a six-nucleotide match to both a V gene segment and a J gene segment was required. A rearrangement counted as productive if the CDR3 had no stop codons and remained in frame with V and J, and every other rearrangement counted as non-productive. Following IMGT convention, CDR3 was defined as the stretch from the second conserved V-encoded cysteine up to the conserved J-encoded phenylalanine. The earlier analysis of some 600 of the donors excluded sequences that lacked an unambiguous match to a single V gene segment. In an earlier analysis of some 590 of the donors, a V segment was called functional when productive rearrangements were above 56.7%, and segregating when the standard deviation between donors exceeded 5%. A statistical classification framework was built for diagnosing cytomegalovirus status from the catalog of TCR beta chain sequences. In a later analysis, V and J genes were assigned by comparing TCR nucleotide sequences against IMGT/GENE-DB human TR gene sequences. In a later analysis, CDR3 sequences and most-parsimonious VDJ recombination scenarios were assigned using the TCRdist pipeline. A later analysis defined each TCR beta chain by its CDR3 amino acid sequence plus V-gene family, and excluded reads lacking a unique V-gene family. A later analysis removed nearly 600 highly shared, low-generation-probability nucleotide sequences to deal with suspected cross-contamination and a sequencing artifact. For each public chain, a later analysis derived a clonal expansion index from normalized ranks of inferred template counts within each repertoire. A later analysis computed generation probabilities with a VDJ recombination model fitted to out-of-frame rearrangements, and checked the results against IGoR. Hypergeometric tests were used in a later analysis to score TCR-TCR, TCR-HLA and TCR-CMV co-occurrence, with a repertoire-size bias correction applied to the TCR pairs. A later analysis estimated false discovery rates by permuting HLA or CMV assignments 20 times. A later analysis grouped co-occurring TCRs with DBSCAN, adding TCRdist sequence similarity when clustering within HLA-allele-positive subsets. Co-occurrence clustering excluded repertoires with fewer than 30,000 or more than 120,000 public chains, plus five with anomalous nucleotide sharing. Held by TCRdb, this immuneACCESS table contains in-frame sequences only and omits some clones. Under half of the omission traces to an unresolved V gene where checked; the cause of the rest is unknown. The DNA gave D and trimming, while V, J and clone size come from that table. This sample gives 150,000 to 200,000 clones in total; approximately 80% of them show up just once. Around 1.6% of the sample is held by the ten biggest clonotypes.

Broader findings and caveats from the paper: For the cohort, immune exposure information was limited to CMV serostatus. Correlated functional status among segregating V segments might reflect linkage disequilibrium, but an unknown experimental factor could not be ruled out. This cohort had only TCR beta chains sequenced, and the lack of alpha or paired-chain data limited which features could be detected. The sequencing pipeline was judged likely to have produced a cluster of highly shared sequence variants as a technical artifact. Presence/absence analyses assumed roughly uniform sequencing depth across donors, an assumption that may not hold. A later analysis found that TCR association rates varied across HLA loci, with DRB1 alleles showing the most associated TCRs and HLA-C alleles the fewest. The classifier was reported to diagnose cytomegalovirus status with high specificity and sensitivity in both the original cohort and the validation cohort. Several of the top co-occurrence clusters appeared to be linked to parvovirus B19, influenza, CMV and Epstein-Barr virus, according to a later analysis. V-gene and J-gene trimming of TCR beta chains was associated with a missense DCLRE1C variant in a later genetic analysis, and the association was replicated in an independent cohort. At a false discovery rate of 0.05, a later analysis linked 16,000 or so TCR beta sequences to specific HLA alleles. Most CMV-associated TCR beta chains appeared to be HLA-restricted in a later analysis, and the HLA associations seemed to be driven largely by CMV exposure. Three of the identified cytomegalovirus-associated TCR beta chains were confirmed in vitro to be specific for cytomegalovirus antigens. The 87-base-pair reads could not distinguish some IMGT-functional V segments, including TRBV6-2 and TRBV6-3, so those segments were excluded. In a later genetic analysis, fewer N-insertions in productive TCRs were reported among donors in an Asian-associated ancestry cluster than the approximately 630-donor mean. An earlier analysis of roughly 570 of the donors showed that most TCR beta V segments appeared in productive rearrangements either about 90% or about 30% of the time, which broadly matched IMGT annotations. Because some donors lacked HLA typing at each locus, the association tests relied only on the typed subset. Strong co-occurrence of HLA alleles, especially DR and DQ, made assigning TCR associations to individual alleles difficult. A total of 150 to 200 TCR beta chains were listed by the study as associated with cytomegalovirus. A further reported finding was that TCR beta sequences accurately predicted the HLA-A and HLA-B alleles for most subjects in the first cohort. While some public TCRs were present in many individuals, most TCR sequences turned up only very rarely across donors. The authors suggested that the approach could potentially be generalized to other disease states and immunological phenotypes. Fewer than 20 rarely observed V segments, including chromosome 9 orphons, were excluded from the earlier analysis of approximately 600 of the donors because counts were too low. A later analysis found that HLA-associated TCR beta chains were more clonally expanded and had lower generation probabilities than equally common non-associated chains.

The cohort was made up of under 800 healthy bone marrow donors. All cohort members were sampled while nominally healthy, although unrecorded immune exposures were likely present. The donor tested CMV seronegative and was one of the 352 seronegative cohort members. A peripheral blood sample was collected from each donor, and TCR beta sequencing was performed on peripheral blood mononuclear cells. Genomic DNA extraction from the blood cell samples was performed with the Qiagen DNeasy Blood Extraction Kit. The V and J genes are TRBV28 and TRBJ1-5; no D gene is confidently identified. Sequencing input: PBMCs. The sequence was obtained from a woman in her late teens or twenties in good health and CMV-seronegative. CDR3 region: CASTPGGPDQPQHF. The nucleotides read TGTGCCAGCACTCCGGGAGGTCCGGATCAGCCCCAGCATTTT.